This passage covers 32 T cell receptor beta chains from one sample sequenced in a study of control samples from healthy donors and cancer patients. The method was immunoSEQ multiplex PCR; TCRdb's version includes in-frame clones alone and lacks a portion of them. This sample carries almost 85,000 clones, more than 65% of them seen once, and the ten largest clones take approximately 10%. The sequenced material came from PBMCs. The receptors derive from a man in his fifties or sixties with head and neck cancer.

The rearrangement uses TRBV1 and TRBJ2-5; the D segment call TRBD2 is taken from the table without a DNA check. TRBV1 constitutes a pseudogene. The CDR3 covers 17 residues. In DNA, the CDR3 is TGCACCAGCAGCCCTCTCCTCCCCATAAGCGGGAGGGAGACCCAGTACTTC. Residues: CTSSPLLPISGRETQYF.

This clone has just a few counts. V is TRBV16 and J is TRBJ1-5; a weak D match, TRBD1 (6 bases). The ends were cut back, 4 bases at V and 7 bases at J, with 17 bases in the middle. Germline assignment: CDR1 KGHSY and CDR2 FQNENV. This CDR3 spans 15 amino acids. The CDR3 region has the DNA TGTGCCAGCAGCCCGTTAGGGGGGACGGGACAGCCCCAGCATTTT. This gives the protein CASSPLGGTGQPQHF.

This clone was seen just once. The gene calls are TRBV3-1 (or the pseudogene TRBV3-2) and TRBJ2-1; a possible D gene is TRBD2 (6 bases). This CDR3 has 13 residues. V was trimmed by 4 bases and J by 5 bases, leaving 9 bases between them. Germline CDR1 is LGHDT and CDR2 is YNNKEL (reference sequence). CDR3 sequence: CASSLSGNNEQFF. DNA of the CDR3: TGTGCCAGCAGCCTTAGCGGAAACAATGAGCAGTTCTTC.

This clone turned up a few times. The CDR3 nucleotides read TGCGCCAGCAGCTTGGCCGAACTATTCAATGAGCAGTTCTTC. Its protein product is CASSLAELFNEQFF. The genes are TRBV5-1 and TRBJ2-1; no clear D gene. CDR3 length: 14 amino acids. Trimming stripped 0 bases from V and 6 bases from J, with 10 bases between. Germline V gives CDR1 SGHRS, CDR2 YFSETQ.

This clone was observed a single time. The chain couples TRBV6-5 to TRBJ1-1, with unresolved D. The V end lost 5 bases, the J end lost 1 base, and 11 bases lay between the germline ends. CDR1 is MNHEY and CDR2 is SVGAGI in the germline V gene. The CDR3 spans 14 residues. CDR3 DNA: TGTGCCAGCAGTCCGATTCCGGGGAACACTGAAGCTTTCTTT. It encodes CASSPIPGNTEAFF.

The rearrangement links TRBV3-1 (or the pseudogene TRBV3-2) to TRBJ1-5; D remains unclear. The germline V gene has CDR1 LGHDT and CDR2 YNNKEL (reference sequence). Between the trimmed V and J ends, which lost 3 bases and 2 bases, there was a span of 11 bases. CDR3 size: 15 residues. The CDR3 nucleotides are TGTGCCAGCAGCCAGGCCGAAGTGGGCAATCAGCCCCAGCATTTT. Its protein is CASSQAEVGNQPQHF.

The chain links TRBV29-1 to TRBJ1-1; possibly TRBD1 for D (5 bases). The CDR3 loop spans 12 amino acids. Germline loops: CDR1 SQVTM, CDR2 ANQGSEA. V was clipped by 1 base and J by 7 bases, with 10 bases between them. The CDR3 loop is CSVEVGGSEAFF. In DNA form, the CDR3 reads TGCAGCGTTGAAGTGGGGGGTAGTGAAGCTTTCTTT.

The chain joins TRBV3-1 (or the pseudogene TRBV3-2) to TRBJ2-1, with 7 nucleotides matching TRBD2. With 4 bases clipped from V and 8 bases from J, the junction kept 5 bases outside the gene matches. The CDR3 length is 13 residues. CDR1 and CDR2 from the germline V gene are LGHDT and YNNKEL (reference sequence). This chain's CDR3 is CASSRGGLDEQFF. The CDR3 bases are TGTGCCAGCAGCCGGGGGGGACTCGATGAGCAGTTCTTC.

The genes are TRBV28 and TRBJ2-3; 9 bases fit TRBD2. Germline V gives CDR1 MDHEN, CDR2 SYDVKM. CDR3 size: 18 residues. The J segment lost 4 bases and the V segment lost 6 bases, leaving 17 bases of the junction unmatched. CDR3 loop: CASSIYWVSGRLADTQYF. CDR3 nucleotide sequence: TGTGCCAGCAGCATTTATTGGGTTAGCGGGAGACTCGCAGATACGCAGTATTTT.

This rearrangement joins TRBV5-4 to TRBJ2-5, with 11 bases that match TRBD2. The V segment lost 2 bases and the J segment 3 bases; nucleotides outside the gene matches: 0. The CDR3 contains 14 residues. The germline gives CDR1 SGHNT, CDR2 YYREEE (reference sequence). CDR3 sequence: CASSLLAGEETQYF. The CDR3, as DNA: TGTGCCAGCAGCTTACTAGCGGGAGAAGAGACCCAGTACTTC. Together with reference TRBV5-4 and TRBJ2-5, the CDR3 gives the full variable domain: ETGVTQSPTHLIKTRGQQVTLRCSSQSGHNTVSWYQQALGQGPQFIFQYYREEENGRGNFPPRFSGLQFPNYSSELNVNALELDDSALYLCASSLLAGEETQYFGPGTRLLVL.

The chain uses TRBV4-1 and TRBJ2-5; D remains unclear. CDR3 size: 16 residues. Germline V lookup: CDR1 MGHRA, CDR2 YSYEKL. V was trimmed by 4 bases and J by 0 bases, leaving 15 bases between them. The chain's CDR3 is CASSPRPIRNQETQYF. In DNA, the CDR3 is TGCGCCAGCAGCCCCCGACCGATCCGGAACCAAGAGACCCAGTACTTC.

This clone came up a few times. The rearrangement uses TRBV6-5 and TRBJ1-2, with 10 bases identical to TRBD1. The CDR3 runs to 15 residues. CDR1 is MNHEY and CDR2 is SVGAGI in the germline V gene. With V trimmed by 4 bases and J by 8 bases, 10 bases remained unmatched. The CDR3 nucleotides read TGTGCCAGCAGTTCACCGACAGGGGGCAGGTTCGGCTACACCTTC. Translating gives CASSSPTGGRFGYTF.

The chain carries TRBV4-1 and TRBJ2-7; TRBD2 matches 10 bases. The germline V gene encodes CDR1 MGHRA and CDR2 YSYEKL. V lost 0 bases and J lost 3; bases outside the gene matches: 11. The CDR3 covers 18 residues. CDR3 protein: CASSQDALAGVIGYEQYF. As DNA, the CDR3 is TGCGCCAGCAGCCAAGATGCGCTAGCGGGAGTAATCGGCTACGAGCAGTACTTC.

The rearrangement joins TRBV5-4 to TRBJ2-2, with D unresolved. The germline CDR1 and CDR2 sequences are SGHNT and YYREEE (reference sequence). This CDR3 contains 17 residues. V lost 3 bases and J 6 bases, leaving 21 bases between the germline ends. The CDR3 loop reads CASSSPPGRTRAGELFF. CDR3 nucleotide sequence: TGTGCCAGCAGCTCGCCGCCGGGTAGGACCCGGGCCGGGGAGCTGTTTTTT.

The chain employs TRBV19 and TRBJ2-7, with D possibly being TRBD1 or TRBD2 (5 bases each). V lost 8 bases, J lost 1 base, and 9 bases lay in between. The CDR3 sequence is 12 residues long. Germline V CDR1 and CDR2: LNHDA, SQIVND (reference sequence). The CDR3 reads CASRDRSYEQYF. CDR3 DNA: TGTGCCAGTCGGGACCGATCCTACGAGCAGTACTTC.

The rearrangement uses TRBV14 and TRBJ2-3; TRBD2 matches 7 bases. Germline V gives CDR1 SGHDN, CDR2 FVKESK. The J segment lost 1 base and the V segment lost 4 bases, leaving 8 bases of the junction unmatched. The CDR3 extends over 16 amino acids. This chain's CDR3 is CASSRGEGRGTDTQYF. CDR3 nucleotides: TGTGCCAGCAGCCGAGGGGAGGGTAGAGGCACAGATACGCAGTATTTT.

The chain carries TRBV6-6 and TRBJ1-2; the D gene is possibly TRBD1 (5 bases). V was pared by 6 bases and J by 6 bases, with 11 bases between. The germline V gene encodes CDR1 MNHNY and CDR2 SVGAGI (reference sequence). The CDR3 contains 12 residues. The CDR3 nucleotides read TGTGCCAGCAGGCTCCAGGGAAATGGCTACACCTTC. Translating gives CASRLQGNGYTF.

Here the CDR3 DNA reads TGTGCCAGCTCATCCAGGGTTATAGATACGCAGTATTTT. It is translated as CASSSRVIDTQYF. The chain uses TRBV18 and TRBJ2-3, with D perhaps TRBD1 (5 bases). V shed 5 bases and J shed 5 bases, with 11 bases lying between them. This CDR3 is built from 13 residues. Per the germline V gene, CDR1 is KGHSH and CDR2 is LQKENI.

This clone has more than one count but fewer than ten. The chain couples TRBV12-3 or TRBV12-4 to TRBJ2-2; D may be TRBD2 (5 bases). V was pared by 5 bases and J by 7 bases, with 5 bases between. This CDR3 is built from 11 residues. CDR3 amino acids: CASSTSGELFF. In DNA form, the CDR3 reads TGTGCCAGCAGTACTAGCGGGGAGCTGTTTTTT.

V and J are TRBV29-1 and TRBJ1-5, with TRBD1 matching 7 bases. V lost 4 bases and J lost 3; bases outside the gene matches: 3. Germline V gene data show CDR1 as SQVTM and CDR2 as ANQGSEA. The CDR3 contains 13 residues. CDR3 in DNA: TGCAGCGTTGGTGGGACAGACAATCAGCCCCAGCATTTT. Encoded protein: CSVGGTDNQPQHF.

The chain recombines TRBV6-2 or TRBV6-3 with TRBJ2-2; perhaps TRBD2 as D (5 bases). The V end was cut by 0 bases, the J end by 4 bases, with 12 bases between. The CDR3 is 16 residues long. CDR1 is MNHEY, CDR2 SVGEGT, per germline. CDR3 sequence: CASSYSASQSTGELFF. The CDR3 DNA reads as TGTGCCAGCAGTTACTCGGCTAGCCAGAGCACCGGGGAGCTGTTTTTT.

Only a few counts were recorded for this clone. The chain couples TRBV30 to TRBJ1-3, with no clear D. CDR3 length: 18 amino acids. The V gene lost 2 bases and the J gene lost 0 bases, with 20 bases spanning the gap. The germline gives CDR1 GTSNPN, CDR2 SVGIG (reference sequence). In nucleotides, the CDR3 is TGTGCCTGGAGTTATTATGGAGGCTTTCCCCGCTCTGGAAACACCATATATTTT. This codes for CAWSYYGGFPRSGNTIYF.

This chain connects TRBV7-8 to TRBJ1-3; unclear D gene. The CDR3 runs 14 residues. The germline V and J ends were trimmed by 6 bases and 0 bases, with 9 bases remaining between them. The germline gives CDR1 SGHVS, CDR2 FQNEAQ. CDR3: CASSSTTSGNTIYF. The CDR3 coding sequence is TGTGCCAGCAGTTCTACTACCTCTGGAAACACCATATATTTT.

This rearrangement joins TRBV13 to TRBJ2-7; the D is unclear. V lost 3 bases to trimming and J lost 0 bases, with 9 bases between them. CDR3 length equals 14 residues. CDR1 and CDR2 (germline): PRHDT, FYEKMQ (reference sequence). CDR3 sequence: CASSFLVGSYEQYF. The CDR3 bases are TGTGCCAGCAGCTTCCTTGTGGGCTCCTACGAGCAGTACTTC.

Only a few counts were recorded for this clone. The genes are TRBV10-3 and TRBJ1-1, with a tentative D call TRBD1 (5 bases). The germline CDR1 and CDR2 sequences are ENHRY and SYGVKD. The CDR3 contains 14 residues. The germline V and J ends were trimmed by 4 bases and 2 bases, with 11 bases remaining between them. The CDR3 DNA is TGTGCCATCAGTGGATCCGGGGGAAACACTGAAGCTTTCTTT. Translating it yields CAISGSGGNTEAFF.

The J gene is TRBJ1-6, the V gene TRBV7-9, with D hard to call. The CDR3 extends over 15 amino acids. Germline loops: CDR1 SEHNR, CDR2 FQNEAQ (reference sequence). With 1 base removed from V and 7 bases from J, the gap between germline ends came to 11 bases. The CDR3: CASSLGRGRNSPLHF. In nucleotides, the CDR3 is TGTGCCAGCAGCTTAGGCCGCGGCAGGAATTCACCCCTCCACTTT.

V is TRBV28 and J is TRBJ2-7, with 12 bases aligning to TRBD2. V gave up 4 bases and J gave up 5 bases; unmatched junction bases: 3. The CDR3 length is 14 residues. The germline V gene encodes CDR1 MDHEN and CDR2 SYDVKM. The CDR3 DNA sequence: TGTGCCAGCAGTTCTAGCGGGAGGGGCCACGAGCAGTACTTC. Protein: CASSSSGRGHEQYF.

The chain is built from TRBV19 and TRBJ2-2; 11 nucleotides agree with TRBD2. The CDR3 has 16 amino acids. With V trimmed by 11 bases and J by 2 bases, 10 bases remained unmatched. Per germline, CDR1 LNHDA and CDR2 SQIVND (reference sequence). CDR3 loop: CAGGHSGRANTGELFF. The CDR3 DNA follows: TGTGCCGGGGGCCATAGCGGGAGGGCCAACACCGGGGAGCTGTTTTTT.

The genes are TRBV28 and TRBJ2-3; D call uncertain. The germline V gene encodes CDR1 MDHEN and CDR2 SYDVKM. This CDR3 has 16 residues. Trimming cost V 1 base and J 1 base, with 12 bases left between them. The CDR3 nucleotides read TGTGCCAGCAGTTTATTACCGGGTAAGGGCACAGATACGCAGTATTTT. Protein: CASSLLPGKGTDTQYF. Full variable domain (remainder filled in from reference TRBV28 and TRBJ2-3): DVKVTQSSRYLVKRTGEKVFLECVQDMDHENMFWYRQDPGLGLRLIYFSYDVKMKEKGDIPEGYSVSREKKERFSLILESASTNQTSMYLCASSLLPGKGTDTQYFGPGTRLTVL.

CDR3 coding DNA: TGTGCCAGCAGCTTGTGGGTAGAGGACAATGAGCAGTTCTTC. This gives the protein CASSLWVEDNEQFF. V gene TRBV5-5 combines with J gene TRBJ2-1; the D is unclear. CDR3 length: 14 residues. V dropped 1 base and J dropped 5 bases, with 10 bases sitting between them. The germline V gene has CDR1 SGHKS and CDR2 YYEKEE (reference sequence).

The sample holds one count of this clone. The rearrangement uses TRBV12-3 or TRBV12-4 and TRBJ2-7, with no clear D. Trimming shortened V by 2 bases and J by 6 bases, and 8 bases separated the two germline ends. CDR3 size: 12 residues. The CDR3 bases are TGTGCCAGCAGTTTATGGGGTGGCGAGCAGTACTTC. This gives the protein CASSLWGGEQYF.

The J gene is TRBJ2-7, the V gene TRBV6-4, with 7 nucleotides matching TRBD2. The CDR3 covers 15 residues. The germline V gene encodes CDR1 MRHNA and CDR2 SNTAGT. Losses at the gene ends were 2 bases for V and 5 bases for J; bases not matched to a gene: 9. The chain's CDR3 is CASSDKTGGRDEQYF. The CDR3 nucleotides are TGTGCCAGCAGTGACAAAACGGGAGGTAGAGACGAGCAGTACTTC.